The 27 T cell receptor beta chains below all came from one sample that was sequenced in a study of CD8 T cells in Susac syndrome. RNA, at roughly 0.45 to 1 ug, was reverse transcribed with random hexamers. TCRdb re-called the immunoSEQ multiplex PCR reads with MiXCR, one entry per CDR3 protein. Of 150,000 to 200,000 distinct CDR3 sequences listed, over 85% were seen once; the top ten hold 0.085% to 0.13%. Sequences were obtained from CD4+ T cells from PBMCs. The receptor set was obtained from a human donor in good health.

The rearrangement joins TRBV29-1 to TRBJ2-2, with D possibly matching TRBD1 (5 bases). Germline values: CDR1 SQVTM, CDR2 ANQGSEA. Between the trimmed V and J ends, which lost 3 bases and 5 bases, there was a span of 10 bases. There are 13 residues in the CDR3. This CDR3 reads CSVDRGWTGELFF. Written as DNA, the CDR3 is TGCAGCGTTGATAGGGGTTGGACCGGGGAGCTGTTTTTT.

The chain couples TRBV12-3 or TRBV12-4 to TRBJ1-5; D ambiguous. Trimming took 3 bases from V and 7 from J, leaving 10 bases between them. The CDR3 contains 13 residues. CDR3 residues: CASSFGPRQPQHF. The CDR3 DNA reads as TGTGCCAGCAGTTTCGGTCCGAGGCAGCCCCAGCATTTT.

Only one count was recorded for this clonotype. Germline is not matched at one junction end, which may reflect a read error. The chain combines TRBV12-3 or TRBV12-4 with TRBJ2-3, with unresolved D. The CDR3 extends over 14 amino acids. CDR3 DNA: TGTGCCACCAGTTCTAGGCGGAACACAGATACGCAGTATTTT. Amino acids: CATSSRRNTDTQYF.

Written as DNA, the CDR3 is TGTGCCACCAGCAGAGTTGGGCAGGCCATCCCATACGAGCAGTACTTC. It yields the protein CATSRVGQAIPYEQYF. The chain carries TRBV15 and TRBJ2-7, with D unresolved. Germline V gene sequence: CDR1 LNHNV, CDR2 YYDKDF (reference sequence). This CDR3 contains 16 residues. V shed 1 base and J shed 4 bases, with 17 bases lying between them.

The chain joins TRBV20-1 to TRBJ2-3; tentatively, D is TRBD2 (5 bases). Trimming removed 1 base at V and 2 bases at J, with 10 bases between. Germline CDR1 and CDR2: DFQATT and SNEGSKA (reference sequence). The CDR3 spans 14 residues. CDR3 in amino acids: CSARAQRITDTQYF. The CDR3 DNA reads TGCAGTGCTAGAGCCCAGCGGATCACAGATACGCAGTATTTT.

The chain recombines TRBV12-3 or TRBV12-4 with TRBJ2-5; D may be TRBD1 or TRBD2 (5 bases each). Between the trimmed V and J ends, which lost 5 bases and 4 bases, there was a span of 23 bases. This CDR3 has 17 amino acids. The CDR3 DNA follows: TGTGCCAGCAGTCCCGGGACCGCCTTGCTCCGTTCAGAGACCCAGTACTTC. It codes for CASSPGTALLRSETQYF.

The chain joins TRBV28 to TRBJ2-4; D possibly corresponds to TRBD2 (6 bases). CDR3 length: 14 amino acids. The germline V gene encodes CDR1 MDHEN and CDR2 SYDVKM. Trimming cost V 4 bases and J 6 bases, with 13 bases left between them. This CDR3 is CASSSRDGLNIQYF. The CDR3 nucleotides are TGTGCCAGCAGTTCGCGGGACGGACTAAACATTCAGTACTTC.

The J gene is TRBJ2-2, the V gene TRBV30; the D is unclear. The CDR3 extends over 13 amino acids. V was shortened by 2 bases and J by 7 bases, with 11 bases between the two germline ends. Germline CDR1 and CDR2: GTSNPN and SVGIG (reference sequence). The DNA for the CDR3 is TGTGCCTGGAGTCTTAACATACGCGGGGAGCTGTTTTTT. Amino acid sequence: CAWSLNIRGELFF.

The chain uses TRBV27 and TRBJ2-7, with TRBD2 matching 8 bases. This CDR3 has 14 amino acids. Per the germline V gene, CDR1 is MNHEY and CDR2 is SMNVEV (reference sequence). V trimming: 7 bases; J trimming: 1 base; junction bases outside the gene matches: 6. The CDR3 coding sequence is TGTGCCAGCACCAACCGGGGGGGTTCCTACGAGCAGTACTTC. It is translated as CASTNRGGSYEQYF.

The rearrangement links TRBV9 to TRBJ2-7; TRBD2 matches at 7 bases. CDR1 and CDR2 (germline): SGDLS, YYNGEE. V lost 3 bases to trimming and J lost 3 bases; unmatched junction nucleotides: 12. The CDR3 loop spans 16 amino acids. The CDR3: CASSAGGSGYVYEQYF. CDR3 nucleotide sequence: TGTGCCAGCAGCGCGGGAGGTAGCGGGTATGTCTACGAGCAGTACTTC.

The chain carries TRBV4-3 and TRBJ2-2; the D is unclear. The germline V gene encodes CDR1 LGHNA and CDR2 YSLEER. The CDR3 runs to 15 residues. Trimming left V 2 bases short and J 0 bases short, with 7 bases between. CDR3 coding DNA: TGCGCCAGCAGCCAAAACCAGGCGAACACCGGGGAGCTGTTTTTT. Amino acids: CASSQNQANTGELFF.

This clonotype was seen once. The chain is built from TRBV19 and TRBJ1-4; 11 positions agree with TRBD1. Per the germline V gene, CDR1 is LNHDA and CDR2 is SQIVND (reference sequence). This CDR3 has 13 amino acids. Germline trimming cut 10 bases from V and 6 bases from J; bases unmatched to any gene: 4. CDR3 sequence (DNA): TGTGCCACCAGGGGACAGGGGGATGAAAAACTGTTTTTT. Protein sequence: CATRGQGDEKLFF.

The CDR3 bases are TGCAGTGTAGAAGATCGAGCGGGAGCTACGCAGTATTTT. This gives the protein CSVEDRAGATQYF. The rearrangement joins TRBV20-1 to TRBJ2-3, with 8 positions matching TRBD2. The germline V gene has CDR1 DFQATT and CDR2 SNEGSKA (reference sequence). The junction had 11 bases not matched to a gene; V was cut back by 7 bases and J by 8 bases. This CDR3 has 13 residues.

This clonotype has only one observation. This rearrangement joins TRBV20-1 to TRBJ2-2; TRBD1 aligns across 9 bases. Trimming removed 5 bases from V and 5 bases from J; junction bases left unmatched: 12. CDR3 length: 16 residues. CDR1 is DFQATT and CDR2 is SNEGSKA in the germline V gene (reference sequence). DNA of the CDR3: TGCAGTGCTGTTCGCCAACCGGGACAGGGTACCGGGGAGCTGTTTTTT. Translated: CSAVRQPGQGTGELFF.

This clonotype was seen just once. The chain links TRBV28 to TRBJ1-1, with TRBD1 matching over 12 bases. This CDR3 has 16 amino acids. The trim removed 3 bases at V and 5 bases at J, leaving 7 bases unmatched. Germline CDR1 is MDHEN and CDR2 is SYDVKM. The CDR3 DNA is TGTGCCAGCAGTTTGAGGGGACAGGGGGCGCGGACTGAAGCTTTCTTT. Protein product: CASSLRGQGARTEAFF.

This clonotype came up once. V gene TRBV20-1 combines with J gene TRBJ2-7; 9 nucleotides line up with TRBD1. The CDR3 contains 14 residues. V shed 5 bases, J shed 2 bases, and the junction held 7 bases outside the gene matches. Per the germline V gene, CDR1 is DFQATT and CDR2 is SNEGSKA (reference sequence). CDR3 coding DNA: TGCAGTGCTCCACGGGACAGGGTACCCTACGAGCAGTACTTC. It is translated as CSAPRDRVPYEQYF.

The chain joins TRBV7-9 to TRBJ1-1; TRBD1 might be the D (6 bases). The CDR3 spans 14 residues. V shed 6 bases and J shed 0 bases, with 11 bases lying between them. Germline V lookup: CDR1 SEHNR, CDR2 FQNEAQ (reference sequence). Here the CDR3 reads CASSSDRLNTEAFF. The CDR3 DNA follows: TGTGCCAGCAGTTCCGACAGGTTGAACACTGAAGCTTTCTTT.

The sample holds one count of this clonotype. The CDR3 bases are TGTGCCTGGAGTACAGGGAGCTCCTACAATGAGCAGTTCTTC. Amino acid sequence: CAWSTGSSYNEQFF. The chain recombines TRBV30 with TRBJ2-1; tentatively, D is TRBD1 (6 bases). With 2 bases removed from V and 0 bases from J, the gap between germline ends came to 8 bases. The CDR3 consists of 14 residues. CDR1 and CDR2 from the germline V gene are GTSNPN and SVGIG (reference sequence).

The V and J genes are TRBV4-3 and TRBJ2-2, with 9 positions matching TRBD1. The CDR3 has 15 residues. The V gene's germline CDR1 is LGHNA and CDR2 YSLEER. Trimming took 1 base from V and 4 from J; bases not matched to a gene: 1. CDR3 residues: CASSQGTGATGELFF. The CDR3 DNA is TGCGCCAGCAGCCAAGGGACAGGGGCCACCGGGGAGCTGTTTTTT.

V gene TRBV7-8 combines with J gene TRBJ2-7; D unclear. Germline V gene data show CDR1 as SGHVS and CDR2 as FQNEAQ. The length of the CDR3 is 14 residues. V was cut by 2 bases and J by 1 base, with 9 bases left in between. CDR3 DNA: TGTGCCAGCAGCTTACATAGGAATTCCTACGAGCAGTACTTC. Protein: CASSLHRNSYEQYF.

CDR3 in amino acids: CSARDRTGGHGYTF. For the CDR3, the DNA is TGCAGTGCTAGAGACAGAACAGGGGGCCATGGCTACACCTTC. V gene TRBV20-1 combines with J gene TRBJ1-2; TRBD1 matches at 9 bases. Germline assignment: CDR1 DFQATT and CDR2 SNEGSKA (reference sequence). Losses at the gene ends were 0 bases for V and 6 bases for J; bases not matched to a gene: 5. This CDR3 has 14 residues.

J is TRBJ2-7 and V is TRBV5-4; 8 bases align to TRBD1. This CDR3 is built from 14 residues. CDR1 and CDR2 (germline): SGHNT, YYREEE (reference sequence). V lost 2 bases and J lost 6; bases outside the gene matches: 7. CDR3 amino acids: CASSFGTGVSEQYF. The CDR3 coding sequence is TGTGCCAGCAGCTTCGGGACAGGAGTAAGCGAGCAGTACTTC.

This rearrangement joins TRBV12-3 or TRBV12-4 to TRBJ1-1; 9 bases agree with TRBD1. The CDR3 has 13 amino acids. After removal of 6 bases from V and 4 bases from J, the junction contained 3 bases not matched to a gene. CDR3 nucleotide sequence: TGTGCCAGCAGATCGACAGGGGGCACTGAAGCTTTCTTT. Encoded protein: CASRSTGGTEAFF.

The chain carries TRBV9 and TRBJ2-2; D ambiguous. Germline V gene data show CDR1 as SGDLS and CDR2 as YYNGEE. This CDR3 is 14 amino acids long. V was pared by 4 bases and J by 8 bases, with 15 bases between. As DNA, the CDR3 is TGTGCCAGCAGCTCCCGAGGTGGCTCGGGGGAGCTGTTTTTT. Protein product: CASSSRGGSGELFF.

This chain uses TRBV13 with TRBJ1-1; 7 nucleotides line up with TRBD1. In germline, CDR1 is PRHDT, CDR2 FYEKMQ (reference sequence). With V trimmed by 2 bases and J by 4 bases, 4 bases remained unmatched. This CDR3 region has 14 residues. The CDR3 DNA is TGTGCCAGCAGCTTAAGACAGGGAAGCACTGAAGCTTTCTTT. It specifies CASSLRQGSTEAFF.

This sequence joins TRBV20-1 and TRBJ2-1; the D call may be TRBD1 or TRBD2 (5 bases each). Trimming pared 3 bases from V and 9 bases from J, leaving 9 bases between. Germline CDR1 and CDR2: DFQATT and SNEGSKA (reference sequence). This CDR3 has 11 residues. The CDR3 sequence is CSARGVREQFF. The CDR3 bases are TGCAGTGCTAGGGGGGTTCGTGAGCAGTTCTTC.

This rearrangement joins TRBV6-5 to TRBJ1-5, with 7 bases fitting TRBD1. CDR1 is MNHEY and CDR2 is SVGAGI in the germline V gene. Trimming at V came to 5 bases and at J to 0 bases, leaving 4 bases not matched to a gene. The CDR3 loop spans 15 amino acids. As DNA, the CDR3 is TGTGCCAGCAGTGGAGGGGACAGTAGCAATCAGCCCCAGCATTTT. It codes for CASSGGDSSNQPQHF.